These 20 T cell receptor beta chains originate from one sample sequenced in a study of T cell changes during pregnancy in multiple sclerosis. Only in-frame clones appear in the TCRdb table, and some are missing; sequencing was by immunoSEQ multiplex PCR. Of under 130,000 clones detected, around 91% appear once; the ten largest clones hold around 0.92%. The sample consisted of peripheral blood, taken after pregnancy. These receptors originate from a female donor with multiple sclerosis, enrolled in a pregnancy study.

The CDR3 loop is CASSLADREIVTF. The CDR3 DNA reads TGTGCCAGCAGTTTAGCGGACAGGGAAATCGTCACCTTC. V is TRBV27 and J is TRBJ1-2; 8 bases are shared with TRBD1. The length of the CDR3 is 13 residues. The germline V gene encodes CDR1 MNHEY and CDR2 SMNVEV (reference sequence). The ends lost 2 bases at V and 13 bases at J; junction bases unmatched: 9.

The rearrangement joins TRBV27 to TRBJ1-5, with D possibly matching TRBD1 (6 bases). There are 14 residues in the CDR3. The V gene lost 3 bases and the J gene lost 7 bases, with 13 bases spanning the gap. Germline values: CDR1 MNHEY, CDR2 SMNVEV (reference sequence). In DNA, the CDR3 is TGTGCCAGCAGTTTTGGGGGCGCAGTACAGCCCCAGCATTTT. Protein sequence: CASSFGGAVQPQHF.

CDR3 coding DNA: TGTGCCAGCAGGGAGGGTTGGGGAAACACCATATATTTT. Protein sequence: CASREGWGNTIYF. J is TRBJ1-3 and V is TRBV27; no clear D gene. V dropped 6 bases and J dropped 4 bases, with 10 bases sitting between them. The CDR3 is made up of 13 amino acids. CDR1 and CDR2 from the germline V gene are MNHEY and SMNVEV (reference sequence).

The V call is TRBV7-6, the J call TRBJ1-1; D is uncertain. The germline gives CDR1 SGHVS, CDR2 FNYEAQ. This CDR3 spans 14 amino acids. The ends were cut back, 5 bases at V and 3 bases at J, with 13 bases in the middle. CDR3: CASSPTPGDTEAFF. The CDR3 coding sequence is TGTGCCAGCAGCCCGACTCCCGGGGACACTGAAGCTTTCTTT.

In its sample, this clone was seen a few times. J is TRBJ1-3 and V is TRBV2, with D possibly TRBD1 on 5 matching bases. The germline V gene encodes CDR1 SNHLY and CDR2 FYNNEI. V was clipped by 2 bases and J by 5 bases, with 13 bases between them. CDR3 length: 15 amino acids. The CDR3 nucleotides read TGTGCCAGCAGTGAAAATCAAGGGGCAAGAAACACCATATATTTT. Translating it yields CASSENQGARNTIYF.

The chain is built from TRBV19 and TRBJ2-6, with a weak D call TRBD1 (6 bases). Germline values: CDR1 LNHDA, CDR2 SQIVND (reference sequence). This CDR3 region has 18 residues. V was cut by 3 bases and J by 0 bases, with 15 bases left in between. CDR3 residues: CASSIPGQLDSGANVLTF. The CDR3, as DNA: TGTGCCAGTAGTATTCCGGGACAATTAGACTCTGGGGCCAACGTCCTGACTTTC.

This chain links TRBV27 with TRBJ2-7; D ambiguous. CDR3 length: 14 amino acids. Germline values: CDR1 MNHEY, CDR2 SMNVEV (reference sequence). Trimming removed 3 bases from V and 5 bases from J, with 14 bases in between. CDR3 in amino acids: CASSFFRLTHEQYF. For the CDR3, the DNA is TGTGCCAGCAGTTTTTTCCGACTGACCCACGAGCAGTACTTC.

This clone was recorded a few times. In DNA, the CDR3 is TGTGCCAGCAGAAAACAGAGCTCCTACGAGCAGTACTTC. This gives the protein CASRKQSSYEQYF. The V call is TRBV28, the J call TRBJ2-7, with D hard to call. This CDR3 region has 13 residues. CDR1 MDHEN and CDR2 SYDVKM come from the germline V gene. The V and J ends lost 6 bases and 0 bases respectively, with 9 bases between them.

This rearrangement joins TRBV4-1 to TRBJ1-2, with 9 bases lining up with TRBD1. Germline CDR1 is MGHRA and CDR2 is YSYEKL. J lost 3 bases, V lost 1 base, and 6 bases had no gene match. The CDR3 spans 16 residues. The CDR3 here is CASSQVGQGLYYGYTF. CDR3 DNA sequence: TGCGCCAGCAGCCAAGTGGGACAGGGTCTGTACTATGGCTACACCTTC.

As for this clone: The sample holds other DNA sequences that translate to the same CDR3. The gene calls are TRBV2 and TRBJ1-5; D call uncertain. Trimming took 6 bases from V and 0 from J, leaving 12 bases between them. Germline assignment: CDR1 SNHLY and CDR2 FYNNEI. The CDR3 consists of 15 residues. CDR3 bases: TGTGCCAGCAGCTTAGGCGGGGTTAGCAATCAGCCCCAGCATTTT. It codes for CASSLGGVSNQPQHF.

The genes are TRBV2 and TRBJ2-3; no clear D gene. This CDR3 region has 11 residues. Looked up from germline, CDR1 is SNHLY and CDR2 is FYNNEI. V was shortened by 7 bases and J by 2 bases, with 4 bases between the two germline ends. The CDR3 region is CASTITDTQYF. In nucleotides, the CDR3 is TGTGCCAGCACTATCACAGATACGCAGTATTTT.

The chain combines TRBV4-1 with TRBJ2-3, with TRBD2 matching over 7 bases. Germline V gene sequence: CDR1 MGHRA, CDR2 YSYEKL. The trim removed 4 bases at V and 2 bases at J, leaving 12 bases unmatched. The CDR3 sequence is 17 residues long. The CDR3 DNA is TGCGCCAGCAGCCGGGGGGTTGCTAGCGGAGCCACAGATACGCAGTATTTT. Translated, it gives CASSRGVASGATDTQYF.

This chain joins TRBV5-1 and TRBJ2-3; possibly TRBD2 for D (7 bases). V was pared by 4 bases and J by 5 bases, with 14 bases between. Germline-derived CDR1 and CDR2 are SGHRS and YFSETQ. The CDR3 extends over 14 amino acids. CDR3 coding DNA: TGCGCCAGCAGCCTTCGGGGGGCTGAAGATACGCAGTATTTT. This codes for CASSLRGAEDTQYF.

The rearrangement joins TRBV27 to TRBJ1-2, with D perhaps matching TRBD1 (6 bases). Germline CDR1 MNHEY, CDR2 SMNVEV (reference sequence). This CDR3 has 13 residues. Trimming removed 3 bases from V and 5 bases from J, with 10 bases in between. CDR3 region: CASSFLGQYGYTF. CDR3 nucleotides: TGTGCCAGCAGTTTCTTAGGACAGTATGGCTACACCTTC.

The rearrangement uses TRBV7-9 and TRBJ2-2; weak D call: TRBD1 (7 bases). V lost 10 bases to trimming and J lost 7 bases, with 16 bases between them. Per the germline V gene, CDR1 is SEHNR and CDR2 is FQNEAQ (reference sequence). The CDR3 contains 13 residues. The chain's CDR3 is CATAPGGRGELFF. The DNA for the CDR3 is TGTGCCACCGCCCCAGGGGGGCGCGGGGAGCTGTTTTTT. The whole variable domain, filled in from reference TRBV7-9 and TRBJ2-2, reads DTGVSQNPRHKITKRGQNVTFRCDPISEHNRLYWYRQTLGQGPEFLTYFQNEAQLEKSRLLSDRFSAERPKGSFSTLEIQRTEQGDSAMYLCATAPGGRGELFFGEGSRLTVL.

The chain uses TRBV10-3 and TRBJ2-1, with a tentative D call TRBD2 (7 bases). The CDR3 is made up of 16 amino acids. Germline loops: CDR1 ENHRY, CDR2 SYGVKD. Trimming removed 0 bases from V and 6 bases from J, with 15 bases in between. CDR3 DNA sequence: TGTGCCATCAGTGAGTCAGGCGGGGGCCCTAGCAATGAGCAGTTCTTC. This codes for CAISESGGGPSNEQFF.

The chain carries TRBV28 and TRBJ1-1, with D possibly TRBD1 on 5 matching bases. The length of the CDR3 is 16 residues. CDR1 and CDR2 from the germline V gene are MDHEN and SYDVKM. V shed 2 bases and J shed 0 bases, with 13 bases lying between them. The CDR3 sequence is CASSLNPPGLNTEAFF. As DNA, the CDR3 is TGTGCCAGCAGTTTAAATCCCCCAGGGCTGAACACTGAAGCTTTCTTT.

The V and J genes are TRBV6-6 and TRBJ1-1, with D tentatively TRBD1 (5 bases). Germline V lookup: CDR1 MNHNY, CDR2 SVGAGI (reference sequence). This CDR3 is built from 13 residues. Trimming left V 7 bases short and J 6 bases short, with 15 bases between. The CDR3 reads CASIPGLTSEAFF. Here the CDR3 DNA reads TGTGCCAGCATCCCGGGACTTACCTCTGAAGCTTTCTTT.

The V gene is TRBV7-3, the J gene TRBJ2-3, with no clear D. Germline-derived CDR1 and CDR2 are SGHTA and FQGTGA. The V and J ends lost 2 bases and 0 bases respectively, with 6 bases between them. The CDR3 consists of 14 residues. The CDR3 bases are TGTGCCAGCAGCTTACTTTCTAGCACAGATACGCAGTATTTT. Its protein product is CASSLLSSTDTQYF.

This clone appeared a single time. The chain carries TRBV19 and TRBJ2-5; 10 bases agree with TRBD2. Losses at the gene ends were 4 bases for V and 4 bases for J; bases not matched to a gene: 3. Germline CDR1 reads LNHDA; CDR2 reads SQIVND (reference sequence). This CDR3 has 14 amino acids. DNA for the CDR3: TGTGCCAGTAGTACCCTAGCGGGGGCAGAGACCCAGTACTTC. This sequence encodes CASSTLAGAETQYF.